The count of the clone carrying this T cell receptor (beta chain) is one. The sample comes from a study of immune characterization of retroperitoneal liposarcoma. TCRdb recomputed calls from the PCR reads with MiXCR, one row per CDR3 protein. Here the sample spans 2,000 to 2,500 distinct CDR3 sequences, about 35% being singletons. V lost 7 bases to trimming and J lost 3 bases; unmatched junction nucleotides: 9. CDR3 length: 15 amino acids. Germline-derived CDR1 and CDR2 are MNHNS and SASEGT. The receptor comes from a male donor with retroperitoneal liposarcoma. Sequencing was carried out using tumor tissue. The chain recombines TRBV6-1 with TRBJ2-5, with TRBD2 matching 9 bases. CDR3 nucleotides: TGTGCCAGCACCCCCCTAGCGGGGACTGAAGAGACCCAGTACTTC. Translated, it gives CASTPLAGTEETQYF.